This is a list of T cell receptor beta chains from one sample in a study of spatial heterogeneity in lung cancer. A single record per CDR3 protein comes from TCRdb applying MiXCR to the 5' RACE reads. The sample holds about 2,100 distinct CDR3 sequences, about 7% seen once. The source was normal lung tissue next to the tumor, collected at surgery. The receptors here all came from a male donor with early-stage non-small cell lung cancer. The CDR3 runs from the conserved cysteine through the conserved F or W. D genes are given only for firm matches.

TRBJ2-1 | TRBD2 | TRBV2 | CASRQREGLSNEQFF
TRBJ1-1 | - | TRBV4-2 | CASSQTTTANTEAFF
TRBJ1-6 | TRBD1 | TRBV20-1 | CSARPAGGLYNSPLHF
TRBJ2-5 | TRBD2 | TRBV27 | CASSLSGSGGEETQYF
TRBJ1-4 | TRBD1 | TRBV12-3/TRBV12-4 | CASSSLGQGPGGEKLFF
TRBJ2-2 | - | TRBV18 | CASSPSMFSNTGELFF
TRBJ2-1 | TRBD2 | TRBV24-1 | CATSAQSGGFNEQFF
TRBJ2-3 | TRBD1 | TRBV20-1 | CSARGQVRDTQYF
TRBJ1-1 | TRBD1 | TRBV7-9 | CASSLEPSGQGRGTFF
TRBJ2-7 | TRBD2 | TRBV5-1 | CASSREGLAGPGRAGEQYF
TRBJ2-3 | TRBD2 | TRBV28 | CASSLGGIATDTQYF
TRBJ1-3 | - | TRBV7-7 | CASSPHVGGPGNTIYF
TRBJ2-2 | - | TRBV12-2 | CASRLGTGGLFF
TRBJ1-4 | TRBD1 | TRBV27 | CASSSTDRGKEKLFF
TRBJ1-1 | - | TRBV5-1 | CASSLRELNTEAFF
TRBJ2-1 | TRBD1 | TRBV5-1 | CASSFSTTGADEQFF
TRBJ1-6 | - | TRBV27 | CASSLKQDNSPLHF
TRBJ1-5 | - | TRBV6-2/TRBV6-3 | CASSYSMEGENQPQHF
TRBJ2-5 | TRBD1 | TRBV9 | CASSFSGTGGPETQYF
TRBJ1-3 | - | TRBV12-3/TRBV12-4 | CASSLRATGNTIYF
TRBJ2-1 | TRBD2 | TRBV20-1 | CSARGGGRAQGEQFF
TRBJ1-5 | - | TRBV18 | CASSPRGQEPQHF
TRBJ2-3 | - | TRBV11-2 | CASSSDQGSTDTQYF